The 8 T cell receptor beta chains below come from one sample, sequenced in a study of PD-1 blockade in mismatch repair-deficient tumors. Only in-frame clones appear in the TCRdb table, and some are missing; sequencing was by immunoSEQ multiplex PCR. Among around 23,000 clones, nearly 85% were seen once, and the ten largest hold 20% to 25%. The sequencing used peripheral blood, collected 12 weeks after starting pembrolizumab. The receptors were sampled from an adult with mismatch repair-deficient cancer.

This chain uses TRBV7-9 with TRBJ2-1, with D unresolved. Germline CDR1 is SEHNR and CDR2 is FQNEAQ (reference sequence). The CDR3 runs to 18 residues. The V end was cut by 3 bases, the J end by 1 base, with 19 bases between. The CDR3 here is CASSFNPAASYSYNEQFF. The CDR3 region has the DNA TGTGCCAGCAGCTTTAATCCGGCCGCGAGTTATTCCTACAATGAGCAGTTCTTC.

The chain links TRBV29-1 to TRBJ2-5; the match to TRBD2 covers 11 bases. After removal of 5 bases from V and 0 bases from J, the junction contained 8 bases not matched to a gene. The CDR3 is made up of 16 amino acids. Germline values: CDR1 SQVTM, CDR2 ANQGSEA. In DNA, the CDR3 is TGCAGCGTTCTAGGGACTAGCGGATGGGACCAAGAGACCCAGTACTTC. It is translated as CSVLGTSGWDQETQYF.

The chain recombines TRBV10-3 with TRBJ1-1, with D hard to call. This CDR3 is 13 amino acids long. The V gene lost 4 bases and the J gene lost 1 base, with 7 bases spanning the gap. Germline V gene sequence: CDR1 ENHRY, CDR2 SYGVKD. CDR3 nucleotides: TGTGCCATCAGTGTCGCCGGGAACACTGAAGCTTTCTTT. Its translation is CAISVAGNTEAFF.

V gene TRBV13 combines with J gene TRBJ2-2; D may be TRBD2 (6 bases). The CDR3 has 17 residues. Germline CDR1 PRHDT, CDR2 FYEKMQ (reference sequence). V lost 2 bases and J 4 bases, leaving 17 bases between the germline ends. The CDR3 region is CASSLSVSAGTTGELFF. CDR3 coding DNA: TGTGCCAGCAGCTTATCGGTTTCCGCGGGGACCACCGGGGAGCTGTTTTTT. The full variable domain, with the rest looked up from reference TRBV13 and TRBJ2-2, is AAGVIQSPRHLIKEKRETATLKCYPIPRHDTVYWYQQGPGQDPQFLISFYEKMQSDKGSIPDRFSAQQFSDYHSELNMSSLELGDSALYFCASSLSVSAGTTGELFFGEGSRLTVL.

The chain uses TRBV29-1 and TRBJ2-7, with no clear D. The germline V and J ends were trimmed by 4 bases and 2 bases, with 9 bases remaining between them. The germline V gene has CDR1 SQVTM and CDR2 ANQGSEA. This CDR3 is built from 12 residues. The CDR3 sequence: CSVVERTYEQYF. CDR3 sequence (DNA): TGCAGCGTTGTGGAACGGACCTACGAGCAGTACTTC.

V and J are TRBV19 and TRBJ2-7; 10 positions match TRBD1. Germline values: CDR1 LNHDA, CDR2 SQIVND (reference sequence). The CDR3 has 14 amino acids. With V trimmed by 7 bases and J by 4 bases, 7 bases remained unmatched. The CDR3 DNA follows: TGTGCCAGTACTAAGGGACAGGGGAAGTACGAGCAGTACTTC. Amino acid sequence: CASTKGQGKYEQYF.

The chain uses TRBV11-2 and TRBJ2-1; 9 positions agree with TRBD2. Per germline, CDR1 SGHAT and CDR2 FQNNGV. The CDR3 spans 16 residues. With V trimmed by 4 bases and J by 12 bases, 16 bases remained unmatched. In nucleotides, the CDR3 is TGTGCCAGCAGCTCCCACCGCGGGAGGGCCACCCTAGGGCAGTTCTTC. Translated: CASSSHRGRATLGQFF.

Here the CDR3 reads CASSAGRYTDTQYF. In nucleotides, the CDR3 is TGTGCCAGCAGCGCGGGACGTTACACAGATACGCAGTATTTT. This rearrangement joins TRBV11-2 to TRBJ2-3; D perhaps matches TRBD2 (6 bases). The V end lost 5 bases, the J end lost 2 bases, and 11 bases lay between the germline ends. Germline CDR1 SGHAT, CDR2 FQNNGV. The length of the CDR3 is 14 residues.